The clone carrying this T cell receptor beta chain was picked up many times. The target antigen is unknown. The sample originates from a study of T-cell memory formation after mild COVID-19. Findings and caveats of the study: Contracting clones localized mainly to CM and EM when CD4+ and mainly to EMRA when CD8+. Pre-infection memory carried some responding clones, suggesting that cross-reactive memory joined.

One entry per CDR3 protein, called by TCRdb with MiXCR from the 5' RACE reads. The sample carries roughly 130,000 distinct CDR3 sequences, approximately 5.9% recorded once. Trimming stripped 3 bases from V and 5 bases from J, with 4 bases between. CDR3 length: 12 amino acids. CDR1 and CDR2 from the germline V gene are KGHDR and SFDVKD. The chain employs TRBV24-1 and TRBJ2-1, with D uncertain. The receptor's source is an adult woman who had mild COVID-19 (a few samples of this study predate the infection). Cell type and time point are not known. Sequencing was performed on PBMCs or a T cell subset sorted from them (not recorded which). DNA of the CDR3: TGTGCCACCAGTGATCCAAACAATGAGCAGTTCTTC. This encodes CATSDPNNEQFF.